This TCR beta chain was observed in a study of blood T cell repertoires in COVID-19. Participants came from 24 US areas, aged about 18 to 89 years. Symptom resolution, clearance, or two negative PCRs marked the recovered donors of Cohort 3. Losses at the gene ends were 7 bases for V and 5 bases for J; bases not matched to a gene: 8. In germline, CDR1 is SGHRS, CDR2 YFSETQ. This CDR3 contains 14 residues. Assay used: immunoSEQ multiplex PCR; TCRdb lists only in-frame clones, some missing. The sample shows about 200,000 clones, roughly 90% of them seen only once. This chain connects TRBV5-1 to TRBJ2-3; TRBD2 matches 9 bases. The sequence was collected from a woman younger than 30 who had recovered from COVID-19. Input material: PBMCs or T cells enriched from blood (not recorded which). This CDR3 reads CASAGGRREDTQYF. In DNA form, the CDR3 reads TGCGCCAGCGCGGGGGGGCGGAGGGAAGATACGCAGTATTTT.